The sequence of this T cell receptor beta chain was determined in a study of CD8+ T cells in alopecia areata. As for this clone: Its antigen is still unknown.

The CDR3 has 14 residues. V was shortened by 4 bases and J by 4 bases, with 14 bases between the two germline ends. Germline V gene lookup returns CDR1 SQVTM and CDR2 ANQGSEA. Study-wide points: Higher clonality than in normal scalp was seen in lesional scalp, especially alopecia totalis/universalis. Although TCR sharing was seen in mice, sharing across patients was less clear, possibly for HLA-related reasons.

RNA extraction and reverse transcription yielded cDNA as sequencing template. The protocol was immunoSEQ multiplex PCR, while the TCRdb copy is restricted to in-frame clones and leaves out a portion. The sample carries 140,000 to 150,000 clones, less than 65% recorded once. The sequenced sample consisted of CD8+ T cells sorted from blood. The V gene is TRBV29-1, the J gene TRBJ2-4; possible D gene TRBD1, 5 bases. The receptor comes from a human donor in good health. The CDR3 loop reads CSVAGSAGKNIQYF. The CDR3 DNA reads as TGCAGCGTTGCCGGCTCGGCAGGGAAAAACATTCAGTACTTC.